These 2 T cell receptor beta chains originate from one sample sequenced in a study of shared clonotypes between healthy human individuals. Clones were sequenced by immunoSEQ multiplex PCR, and TCRdb holds only the in-frame ones, with some missing. The data show roughly 2.6 million clones, roughly nine tenths seen once. The sample comprised naive CD4+ T cells sorted from blood. Subset indicated: CD45RA+ positively selected. The receptor source for this set is a man aged 18 to 30 in good health.

This sequence joins TRBV2 and TRBJ1-2; TRBD1 aligns across 9 bases. Germline CDR1 and CDR2: SNHLY and FYNNEI. The CDR3 contains 15 residues. The junction had 8 bases not matched to a gene; V was cut back by 7 bases and J by 2 bases. DNA of the CDR3: TGTGCCAGCAACGAACCCGGGACAGGGAACTATGGCTACACCTTC. The encoded protein is CASNEPGTGNYGYTF.

The chain links TRBV7-2 to TRBJ2-3; 9 nucleotides align to TRBD2. The ends lost 5 bases at V and 0 bases at J; junction bases unmatched: 9. CDR3 size: 17 residues. The germline CDR1 and CDR2 sequences are SGHTA and FQGNSA. The CDR3 loop is CASSVRLAATSTDTQYF. The CDR3 nucleotides read TGTGCCAGCAGCGTCAGACTAGCGGCTACTAGCACAGATACGCAGTATTTT.